The clone carrying this T cell receptor beta chain was counted between two and nine times. What it recognizes is unknown. This CDR3 comprises 14 residues. V lost 3 bases and J 2 bases, leaving 9 bases between the germline ends. Germline CDR1 reads LGHNA; CDR2 reads YNFKEQ. TCRdb reanalysed the 5' RACE reads using MiXCR and keeps one entry per CDR3 protein. The table lists 1.5 million to 2 million distinct CDR3 sequences, 32% of them singletons, with approximately 0.25% in the top ten. The entry originates in a study of identical twins. General study findings and limits: Within cord blood, abundant beta clonotypes carried fewer insertions, but memory repertoires showed no such trend. Twin sharing of out-of-frame TCR alpha was underestimated by models in monozygotic pairs. Findings came from cross-sectional statistics, without long-term follow-up of donors.

The genes are TRBV4-2 and TRBJ2-3, with D hard to call. The receptor was isolated from a newborn girl in good health. Sequenced: cord blood. The CDR3 protein is CASSHGSVTDTQYF. As DNA, the CDR3 is TGTGCCAGCAGCCACGGCTCGGTCACAGATACGCAGTATTTT.